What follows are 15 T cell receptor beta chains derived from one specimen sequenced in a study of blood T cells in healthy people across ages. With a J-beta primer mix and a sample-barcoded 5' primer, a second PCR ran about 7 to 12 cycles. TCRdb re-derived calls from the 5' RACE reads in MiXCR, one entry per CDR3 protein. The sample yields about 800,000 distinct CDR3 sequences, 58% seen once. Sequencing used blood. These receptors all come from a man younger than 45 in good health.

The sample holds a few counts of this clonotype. This CDR3 is CAISTRVEQYF. For the CDR3, the DNA is TGTGCCATCAGCACACGCGTTGAGCAGTACTTC. This sequence joins TRBV10-3 and TRBJ2-4; D not certain. Germline V gene sequence: CDR1 ENHRY, CDR2 SYGVKD. The CDR3 totals 11 residues. V was shortened by 6 bases and J by 13 bases, with 13 bases between the two germline ends.

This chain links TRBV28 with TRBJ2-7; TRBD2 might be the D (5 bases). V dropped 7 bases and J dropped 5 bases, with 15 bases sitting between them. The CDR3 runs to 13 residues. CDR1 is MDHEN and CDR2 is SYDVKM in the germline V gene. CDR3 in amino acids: CASTPSGPHEQYF. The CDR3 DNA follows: TGTGCCAGCACGCCCAGCGGCCCCCACGAGCAGTACTTC. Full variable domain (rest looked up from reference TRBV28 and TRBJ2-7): DVKVTQSSRYLVKRTGEKVFLECVQDMDHENMFWYRQDPGLGLRLIYFSYDVKMKEKGDIPEGYSVSREKKERFSLILESASTNQTSMYLCASTPSGPHEQYFGPGTRLTVT.

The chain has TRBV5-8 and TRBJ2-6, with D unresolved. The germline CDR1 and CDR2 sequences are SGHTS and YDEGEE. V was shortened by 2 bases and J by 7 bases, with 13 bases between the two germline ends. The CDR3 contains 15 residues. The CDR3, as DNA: TGTGCCAGCAGCTTTAGATCTTCGGGTGCCAACGTCCTGACTTTC. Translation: CASSFRSSGANVLTF.

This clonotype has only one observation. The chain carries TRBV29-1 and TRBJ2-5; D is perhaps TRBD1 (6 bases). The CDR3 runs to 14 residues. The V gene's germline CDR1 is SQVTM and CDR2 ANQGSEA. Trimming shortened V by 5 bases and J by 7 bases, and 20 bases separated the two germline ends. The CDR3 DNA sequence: TGCAGCGTTAGCTCCACAGGGAATAAAGGGACCCAGTACTTC. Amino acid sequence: CSVSSTGNKGTQYF.

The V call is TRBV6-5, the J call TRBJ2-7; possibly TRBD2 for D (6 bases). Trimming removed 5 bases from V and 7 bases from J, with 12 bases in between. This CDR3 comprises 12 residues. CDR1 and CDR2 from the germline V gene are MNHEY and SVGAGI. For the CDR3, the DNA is TGTGCCAGCAGTACTAGCCTTGGTGAGCAGTACTTC. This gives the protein CASSTSLGEQYF.

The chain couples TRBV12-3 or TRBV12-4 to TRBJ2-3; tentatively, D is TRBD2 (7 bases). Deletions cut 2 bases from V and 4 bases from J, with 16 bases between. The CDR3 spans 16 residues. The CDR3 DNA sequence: TGTGCCAGCAGTTTACGTGGCGGGGGCACGGCAGATACGCAGTATTTT. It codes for CASSLRGGGTADTQYF.

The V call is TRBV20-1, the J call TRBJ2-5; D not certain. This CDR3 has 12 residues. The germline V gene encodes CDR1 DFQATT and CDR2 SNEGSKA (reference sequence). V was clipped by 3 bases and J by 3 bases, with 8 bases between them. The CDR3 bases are TGCAGTGCTAGCCTTGGGGAAGAGACCCAGTACTTC. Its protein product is CSASLGEETQYF.

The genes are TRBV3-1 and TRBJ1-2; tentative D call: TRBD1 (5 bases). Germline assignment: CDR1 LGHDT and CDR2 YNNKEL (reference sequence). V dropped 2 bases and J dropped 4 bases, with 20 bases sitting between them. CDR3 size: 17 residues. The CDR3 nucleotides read TGTGCCAGCAGCCAAAACCTCCGGGGCCAACTCAGCTATGGCTACACCTTC. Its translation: CASSQNLRGQLSYGYTF. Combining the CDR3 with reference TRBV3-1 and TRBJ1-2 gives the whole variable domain DTAVSQTPKYLVTQMGNDKSIKCEQNLGHDTMYWYKQDSKKFLKIMFSYNNKELIINETVPNRFSPKSPDKAHLNLHINSLELGDSAVYFCASSQNLRGQLSYGYTFGSGTRLTVV.

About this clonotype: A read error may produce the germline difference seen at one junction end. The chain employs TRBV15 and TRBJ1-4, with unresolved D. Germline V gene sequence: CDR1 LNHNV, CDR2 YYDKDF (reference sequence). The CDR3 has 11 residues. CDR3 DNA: TGTGCCACCAGCAGAGATGAAAATCTGTTTTTT. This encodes CATSRDENLFF. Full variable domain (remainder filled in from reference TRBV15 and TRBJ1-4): DAMVIQNPRYQVTQFGKPVTLSCSQTLNHNVMYWYQQKSSQAPKLLFHYYDKDFNNEADTPDNFQSRRPNTSFCFLDIRSPGLGDTAMYLCATSRDENLFFGSGTQLSVL.

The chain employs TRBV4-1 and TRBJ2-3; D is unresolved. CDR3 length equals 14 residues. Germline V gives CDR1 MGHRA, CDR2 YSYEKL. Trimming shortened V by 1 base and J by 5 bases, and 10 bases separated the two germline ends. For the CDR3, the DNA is TGCGCCAGCAGCCAAGCCGCCGAGATAGATACGCAGTATTTT. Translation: CASSQAAEIDTQYF.

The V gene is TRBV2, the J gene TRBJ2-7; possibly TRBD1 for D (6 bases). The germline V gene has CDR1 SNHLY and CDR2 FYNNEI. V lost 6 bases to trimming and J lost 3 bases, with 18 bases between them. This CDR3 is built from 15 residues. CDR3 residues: CASSKDSANSYEQYF. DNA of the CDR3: TGTGCCAGCAGCAAGGACAGCGCTAATAGCTACGAGCAGTACTTC.

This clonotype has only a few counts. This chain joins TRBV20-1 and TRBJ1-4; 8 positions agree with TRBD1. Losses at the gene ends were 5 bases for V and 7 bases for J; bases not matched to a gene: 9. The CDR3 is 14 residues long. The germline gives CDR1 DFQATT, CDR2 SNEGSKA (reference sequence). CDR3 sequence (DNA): TGCAGTGCTCAGGCCGGGACAGGTTCTGAAAAACTGTTTTTT. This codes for CSAQAGTGSEKLFF.

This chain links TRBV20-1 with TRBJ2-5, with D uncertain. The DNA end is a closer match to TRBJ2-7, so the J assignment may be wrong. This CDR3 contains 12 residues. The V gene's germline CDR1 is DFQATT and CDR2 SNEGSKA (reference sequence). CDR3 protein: CSANELQYEQYF. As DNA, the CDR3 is TGCAGTGCTAATGAGCTTCAATACGAGCAGTACTTC.

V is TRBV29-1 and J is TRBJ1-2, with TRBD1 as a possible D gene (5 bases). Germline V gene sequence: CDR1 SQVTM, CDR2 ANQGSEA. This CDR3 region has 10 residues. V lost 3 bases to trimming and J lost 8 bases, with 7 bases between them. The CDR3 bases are TGCAGCGTTGACTGGGGCGGCTACACCTTC. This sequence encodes CSVDWGGYTF.

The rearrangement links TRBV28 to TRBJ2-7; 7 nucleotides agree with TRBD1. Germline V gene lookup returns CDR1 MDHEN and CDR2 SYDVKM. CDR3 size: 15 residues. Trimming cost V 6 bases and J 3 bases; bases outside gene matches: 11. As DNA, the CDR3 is TGTGCCAGCAGCTCATCCCGGACAGGTCTCTACGAGCAGTACTTC. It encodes CASSSSRTGLYEQYF. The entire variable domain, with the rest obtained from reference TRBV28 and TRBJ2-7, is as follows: DVKVTQSSRYLVKRTGEKVFLECVQDMDHENMFWYRQDPGLGLRLIYFSYDVKMKEKGDIPEGYSVSREKKERFSLILESASTNQTSMYLCASSSSRTGLYEQYFGPGTRLTVT.